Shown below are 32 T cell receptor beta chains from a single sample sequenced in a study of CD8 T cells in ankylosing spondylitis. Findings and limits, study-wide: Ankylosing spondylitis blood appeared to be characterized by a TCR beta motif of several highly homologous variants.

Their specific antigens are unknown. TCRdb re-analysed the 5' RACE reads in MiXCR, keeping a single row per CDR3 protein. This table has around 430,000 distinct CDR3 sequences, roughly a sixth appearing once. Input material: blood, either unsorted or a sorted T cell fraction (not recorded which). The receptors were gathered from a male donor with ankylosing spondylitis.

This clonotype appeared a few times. The CDR3 spells CASSSPSGTGRTDTQYF. The CDR3 bases are TGCGCCAGCAGCTCCCCGTCCGGGACAGGCAGAACAGATACGCAGTATTTT. The chain recombines TRBV5-1 with TRBJ2-3; 8 positions match TRBD1. Germline V gene lookup returns CDR1 SGHRS and CDR2 YFSETQ. The CDR3 has 17 amino acids. The junction had 12 bases not matched to a gene; V was cut back by 3 bases and J by 3 bases.

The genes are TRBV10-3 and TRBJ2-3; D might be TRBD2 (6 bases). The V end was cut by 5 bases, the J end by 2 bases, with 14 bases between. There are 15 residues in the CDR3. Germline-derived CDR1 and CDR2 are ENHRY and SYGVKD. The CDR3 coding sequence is TGTGCCATCAGTTCCAGTGCGGGGCCCACAGATACGCAGTATTTT. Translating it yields CAISSSAGPTDTQYF.

DNA of the CDR3: TGTGCCAGCAGTGATCCCAAGGTCGGGTCCTACAATGAGCAGTTCTTC. Its translation: CASSDPKVGSYNEQFF. This chain links TRBV2 with TRBJ2-1; D is uncertain. V was trimmed by 3 bases and J by 1 base, leaving 13 bases between them. The CDR3 spans 16 residues. Germline assignment: CDR1 SNHLY and CDR2 FYNNEI.

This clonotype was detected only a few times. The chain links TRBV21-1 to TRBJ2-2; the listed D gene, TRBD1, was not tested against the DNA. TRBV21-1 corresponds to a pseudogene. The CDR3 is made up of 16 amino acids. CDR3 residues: CAGSGGRRTNTGELFF. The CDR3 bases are TGTGCCGGGTCTGGGGGCAGAAGAACGAACACCGGGGAGCTGTTTTTT.

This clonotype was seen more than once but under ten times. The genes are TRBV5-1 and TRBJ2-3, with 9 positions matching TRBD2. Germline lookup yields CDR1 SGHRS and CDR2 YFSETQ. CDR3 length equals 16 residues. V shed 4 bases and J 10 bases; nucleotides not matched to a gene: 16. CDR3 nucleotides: TGCGCCAGCAGCACCGGTTACGGGACTAGCTCCCTGGCGCAGTATTTT. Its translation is CASSTGYGTSSLAQYF.

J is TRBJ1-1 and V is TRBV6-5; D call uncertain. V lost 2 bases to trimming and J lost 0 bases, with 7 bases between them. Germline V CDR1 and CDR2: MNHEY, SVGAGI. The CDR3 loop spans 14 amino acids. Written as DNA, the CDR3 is TGTGCCAGCAGTTACGGTCAGATGAACACTGAAGCTTTCTTT. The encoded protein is CASSYGQMNTEAFF.

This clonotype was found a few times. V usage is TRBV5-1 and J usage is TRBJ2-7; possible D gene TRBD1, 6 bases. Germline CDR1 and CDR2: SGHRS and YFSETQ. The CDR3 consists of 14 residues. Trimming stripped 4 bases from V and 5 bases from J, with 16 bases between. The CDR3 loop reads CASSGAGVWDEQYF. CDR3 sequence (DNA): TGCGCCAGCAGCGGCGCAGGGGTTTGGGACGAGCAGTACTTC.

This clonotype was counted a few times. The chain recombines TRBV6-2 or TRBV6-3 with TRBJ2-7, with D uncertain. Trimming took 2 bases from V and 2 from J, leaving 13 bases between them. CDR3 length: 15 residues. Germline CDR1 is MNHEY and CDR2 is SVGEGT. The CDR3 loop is CASSYGSLPPYEQYF. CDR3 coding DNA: TGTGCCAGCAGTTACGGGTCCCTCCCCCCCTACGAGCAGTACTTC.

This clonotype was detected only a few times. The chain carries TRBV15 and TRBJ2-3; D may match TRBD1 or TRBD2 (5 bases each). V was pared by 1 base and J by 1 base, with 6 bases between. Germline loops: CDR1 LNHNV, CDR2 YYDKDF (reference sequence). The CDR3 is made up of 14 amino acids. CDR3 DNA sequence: TGTGCCACCAGCAGAGTGGGGGGCACAGATACGCAGTATTTT. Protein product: CATSRVGGTDTQYF.

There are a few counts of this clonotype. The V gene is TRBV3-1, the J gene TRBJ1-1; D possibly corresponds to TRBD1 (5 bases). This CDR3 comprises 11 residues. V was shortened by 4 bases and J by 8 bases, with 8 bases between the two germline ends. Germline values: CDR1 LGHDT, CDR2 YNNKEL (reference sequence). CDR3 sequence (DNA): TGTGCCAGCAGCCGCCGGGACGAAGCTTTCTTT. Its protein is CASSRRDEAFF.

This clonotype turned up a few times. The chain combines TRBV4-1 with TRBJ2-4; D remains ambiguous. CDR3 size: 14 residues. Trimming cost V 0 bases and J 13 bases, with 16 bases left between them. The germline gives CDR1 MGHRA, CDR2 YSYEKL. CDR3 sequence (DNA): TGCGCCAGCAGCCAAGATCTCCCCCGAGGACGGCAGTACTTC. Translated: CASSQDLPRGRQYF.

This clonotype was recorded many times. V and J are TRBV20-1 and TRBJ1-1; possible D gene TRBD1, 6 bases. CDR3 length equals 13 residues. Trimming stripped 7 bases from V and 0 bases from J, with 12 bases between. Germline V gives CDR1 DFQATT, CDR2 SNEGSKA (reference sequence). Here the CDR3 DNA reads TGCAGTGAACAGGGAACTCTGAACACTGAAGCTTTCTTT. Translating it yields CSEQGTLNTEAFF.

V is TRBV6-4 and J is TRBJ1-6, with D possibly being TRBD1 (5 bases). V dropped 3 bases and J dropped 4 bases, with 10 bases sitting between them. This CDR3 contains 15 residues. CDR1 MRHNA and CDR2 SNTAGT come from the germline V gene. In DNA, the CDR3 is TGTGCCAGCAGTGATAAGGGACTTTATAATTCACCCCTCCACTTT. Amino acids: CASSDKGLYNSPLHF.

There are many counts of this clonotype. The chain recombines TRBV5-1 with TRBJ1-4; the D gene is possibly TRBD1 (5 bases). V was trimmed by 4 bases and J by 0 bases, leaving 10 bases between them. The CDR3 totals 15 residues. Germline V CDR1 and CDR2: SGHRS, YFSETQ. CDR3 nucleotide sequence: TGCGCCAGCAGCCGGGACGGCACAACTAATGAAAAACTGTTTTTT. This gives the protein CASSRDGTTNEKLFF. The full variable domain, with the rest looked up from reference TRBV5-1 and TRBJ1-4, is KAGVTQTPRYLIKTRGQQVTLSCSPISGHRSVSWYQQTPGQGLQFLFEYFSETQRNKGNFPGRFSGRQFSNSRSEMNVSTLELGDSALYLCASSRDGTTNEKLFFGSGTQLSVL.

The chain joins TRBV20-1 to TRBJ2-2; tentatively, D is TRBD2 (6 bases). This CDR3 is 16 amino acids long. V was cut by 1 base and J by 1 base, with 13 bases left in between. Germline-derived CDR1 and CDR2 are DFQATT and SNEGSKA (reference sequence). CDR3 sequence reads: CSARAGGRMNTGELFF. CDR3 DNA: TGCAGTGCTAGAGCCGGAGGGCGGATGAACACCGGGGAGCTGTTTTTT.

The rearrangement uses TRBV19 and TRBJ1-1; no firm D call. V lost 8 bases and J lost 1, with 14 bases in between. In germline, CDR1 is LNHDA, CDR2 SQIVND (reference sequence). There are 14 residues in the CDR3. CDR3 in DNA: TGTGCCAGTCATTATGGGCGATCGAACACTGAAGCTTTCTTT. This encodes CASHYGRSNTEAFF. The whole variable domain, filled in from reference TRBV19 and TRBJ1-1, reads DGGITQSPKYLFRKEGQNVTLSCEQNLNHDAMYWYRQDPGQGLRLIYYSQIVNDFQKGDIAEGYSVSREKKESFPLTVTSAQKNPTAFYLCASHYGRSNTEAFFGQGTRLTVV.

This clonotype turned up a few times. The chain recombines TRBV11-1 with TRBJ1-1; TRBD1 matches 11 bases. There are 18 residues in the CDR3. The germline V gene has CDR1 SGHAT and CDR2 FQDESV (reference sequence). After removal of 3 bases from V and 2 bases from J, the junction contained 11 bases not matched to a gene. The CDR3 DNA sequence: TGTGCCAGCAGCTTCGGCAGGGGGACAGGGGGACGTAACACTGAAGCTTTCTTT. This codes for CASSFGRGTGGRNTEAFF.

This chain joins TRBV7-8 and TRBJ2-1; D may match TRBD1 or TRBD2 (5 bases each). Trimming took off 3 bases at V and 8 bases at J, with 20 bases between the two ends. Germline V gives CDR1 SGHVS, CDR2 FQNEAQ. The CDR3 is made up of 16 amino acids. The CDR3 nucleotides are TGTGCCAGCAGCTTCGACAGATCCCCCCCCGGGGATGAGCAGTTCTTC. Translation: CASSFDRSPPGDEQFF.

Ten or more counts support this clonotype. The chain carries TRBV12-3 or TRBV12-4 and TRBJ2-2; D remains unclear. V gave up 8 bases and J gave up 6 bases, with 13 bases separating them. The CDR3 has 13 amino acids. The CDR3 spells CASRLLSPGELFF. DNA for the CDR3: TGTGCCAGCCGCTTACTAAGCCCCGGGGAGCTGTTTTTT.

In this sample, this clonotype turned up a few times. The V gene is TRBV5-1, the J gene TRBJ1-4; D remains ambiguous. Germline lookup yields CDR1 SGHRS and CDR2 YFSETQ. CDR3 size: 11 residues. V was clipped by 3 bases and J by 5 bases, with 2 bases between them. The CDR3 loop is CASSSNEKLFF. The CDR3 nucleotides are TGCGCCAGCAGCTCGAATGAAAAACTGTTTTTT.

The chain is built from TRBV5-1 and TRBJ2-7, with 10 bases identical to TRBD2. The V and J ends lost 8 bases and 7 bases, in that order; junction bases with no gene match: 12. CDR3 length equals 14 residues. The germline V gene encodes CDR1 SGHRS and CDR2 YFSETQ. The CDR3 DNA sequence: TGCGCCAGTACCAGGACTAGCGGCCGCGATGAGCAGTACTTC. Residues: CASTRTSGRDEQYF.

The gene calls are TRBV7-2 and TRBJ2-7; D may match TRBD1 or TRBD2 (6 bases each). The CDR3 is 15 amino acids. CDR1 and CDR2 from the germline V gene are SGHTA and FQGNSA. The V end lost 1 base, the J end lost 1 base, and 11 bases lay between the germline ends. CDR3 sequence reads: CASSLGGAGSYEQYF. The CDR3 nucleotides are TGTGCCAGCAGCTTAGGGGGGGCAGGGTCCTACGAGCAGTACTTC. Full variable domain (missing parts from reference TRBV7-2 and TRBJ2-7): GAGVSQSPSNKVTEKGKDVELRCDPISGHTALYWYRQSLGQGLEFLIYFQGNSAPDKSGLPSDRFSAERTGGSVSTLTIQRTQQEDSAVYLCASSLGGAGSYEQYFGPGTRLTVT.

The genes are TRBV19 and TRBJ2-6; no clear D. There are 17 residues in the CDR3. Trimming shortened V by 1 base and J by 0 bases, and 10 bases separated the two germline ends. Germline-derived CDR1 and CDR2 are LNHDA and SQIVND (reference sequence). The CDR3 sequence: CASSIGAVSSGANVLTF. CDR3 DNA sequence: TGTGCCAGTAGTATAGGAGCAGTGAGCTCTGGGGCCAACGTCCTGACTTTC.

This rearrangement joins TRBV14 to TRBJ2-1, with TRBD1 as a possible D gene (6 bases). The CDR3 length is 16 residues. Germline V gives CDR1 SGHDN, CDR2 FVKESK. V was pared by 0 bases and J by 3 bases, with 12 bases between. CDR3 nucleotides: TGTGCCAGCAGCCAAGATTATAGGGACATCTACAATGAGCAGTTCTTC. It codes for CASSQDYRDIYNEQFF.

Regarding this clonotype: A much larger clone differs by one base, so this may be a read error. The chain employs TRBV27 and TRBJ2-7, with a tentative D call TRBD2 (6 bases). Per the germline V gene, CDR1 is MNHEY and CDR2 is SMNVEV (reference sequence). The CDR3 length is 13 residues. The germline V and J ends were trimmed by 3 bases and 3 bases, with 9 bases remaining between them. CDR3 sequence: CASSFRENYEQYF. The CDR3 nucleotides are TGTGCCAGCAGTTTCCGGGAGAACTACGAGCAGTACTTC.

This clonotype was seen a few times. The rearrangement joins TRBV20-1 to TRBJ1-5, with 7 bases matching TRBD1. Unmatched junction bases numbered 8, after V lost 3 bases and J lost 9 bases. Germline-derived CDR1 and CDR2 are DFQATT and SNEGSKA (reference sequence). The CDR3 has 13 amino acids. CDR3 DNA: TGCAGTGCTAGTCTGACAGGGAAAGGGCCCCAGCATTTT. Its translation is CSASLTGKGPQHF.

The CDR3 DNA reads as TGTGCCAGCAGTGAGCGGACTAGCGGGAGACGTGGAGATACGCAGTATTTT. It specifies CASSERTSGRRGDTQYF. The V and J genes are TRBV25-1 and TRBJ2-3, with 13 bases matching TRBD2. CDR1 is MGHDK and CDR2 is SYGVNS in the germline V gene. Trimming cost V 3 bases and J 5 bases; bases outside gene matches: 8. There are 17 residues in the CDR3. The entire variable domain, with the rest obtained from reference TRBV25-1 and TRBJ2-3, is as follows: EADIYQTPRYLVIGTGKKITLECSQTMGHDKMYWYQQDPGMELHLIHYSYGVNSTEKGDLSSESTVSRIRTEHFPLTLESARPSHTSQYLCASSERTSGRRGDTQYFGPGTRLTVL.

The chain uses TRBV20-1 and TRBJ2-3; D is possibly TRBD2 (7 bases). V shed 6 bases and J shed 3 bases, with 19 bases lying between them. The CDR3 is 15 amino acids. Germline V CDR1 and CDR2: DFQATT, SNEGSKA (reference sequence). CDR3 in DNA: TGCAGTGCAGACCAGGGGAGGGCGCAGACAGATACGCAGTATTTT. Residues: CSADQGRAQTDTQYF.

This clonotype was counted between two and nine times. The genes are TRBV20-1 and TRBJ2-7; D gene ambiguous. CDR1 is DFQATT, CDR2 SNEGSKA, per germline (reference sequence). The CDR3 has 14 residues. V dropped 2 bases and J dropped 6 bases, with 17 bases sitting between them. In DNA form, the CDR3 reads TGCAGTGCTAGAAGGTTGGTCGCGGTCGGCGAGCAGTACTTC. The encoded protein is CSARRLVAVGEQYF.

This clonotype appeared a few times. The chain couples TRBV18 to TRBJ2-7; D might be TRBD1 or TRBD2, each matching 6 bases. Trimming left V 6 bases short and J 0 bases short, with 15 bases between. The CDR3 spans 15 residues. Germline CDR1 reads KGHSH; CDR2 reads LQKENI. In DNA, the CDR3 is TGTGCCAGCTCTGAAAGGGGGGAAGGCTCCTACGAGCAGTACTTC. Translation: CASSERGEGSYEQYF.

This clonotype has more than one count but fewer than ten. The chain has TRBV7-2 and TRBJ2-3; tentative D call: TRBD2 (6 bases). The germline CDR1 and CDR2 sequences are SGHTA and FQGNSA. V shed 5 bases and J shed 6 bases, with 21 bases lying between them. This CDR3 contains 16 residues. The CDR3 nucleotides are TGTGCCAGCAGCCTAGAGGCGGGACGCCCATCGGATACGCAGTATTTT. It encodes CASSLEAGRPSDTQYF.

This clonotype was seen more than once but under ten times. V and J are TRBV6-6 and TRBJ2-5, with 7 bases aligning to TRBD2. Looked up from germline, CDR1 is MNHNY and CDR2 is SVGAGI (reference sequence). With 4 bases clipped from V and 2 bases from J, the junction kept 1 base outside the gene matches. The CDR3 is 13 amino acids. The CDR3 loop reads CASSLLAQETQYF. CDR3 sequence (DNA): TGTGCCAGCAGTTTACTAGCGCAAGAGACCCAGTACTTC.